A single sample gave rise to the 5 T cell receptor beta chains below, sequenced in a study of blood T cell repertoires in COVID-19. The protocol was immunoSEQ multiplex PCR, while the TCRdb copy is restricted to in-frame clones and leaves out a portion. The table shows 240,000 or so clones, with 70% to 85% occurring only once. Sequenced sample: peripheral blood. These receptors originate from a woman older than 75 with acute or convalescent COVID-19.

The count of this clone is one. This chain joins TRBV28 and TRBJ2-7, with D tentatively TRBD2 (6 bases). Per germline, CDR1 MDHEN and CDR2 SYDVKM. V dropped 7 bases and J dropped 0 bases, with 16 bases sitting between them. This CDR3 comprises 15 residues. The CDR3 nucleotides read TGTGCCAGCAATCAAGACGGGAGAGCCTCCTACGAGCAGTACTTC. Encoded protein: CASNQDGRASYEQYF. The full variable domain, rest sourced from reference TRBV28 and TRBJ2-7, is DVKVTQSSRYLVKRTGEKVFLECVQDMDHENMFWYRQDPGLGLRLIYFSYDVKMKEKGDIPEGYSVSREKKERFSLILESASTNQTSMYLCASNQDGRASYEQYFGPGTRLTVT.

This chain connects TRBV6-5 to TRBJ1-2; 10 bases are shared with TRBD1. The CDR3 has 14 amino acids. Unmatched junction bases numbered 7, after V lost 6 bases and J lost 6 bases. The germline gives CDR1 MNHEY, CDR2 SVGAGI. This CDR3 is CASSAGTGADGYTF. The CDR3 DNA follows: TGTGCCAGCAGCGCCGGGACAGGGGCTGATGGCTACACCTTC.

The rearrangement joins TRBV7-9 to TRBJ2-7; TRBD1 matches at 7 bases. The CDR3 is made up of 14 amino acids. The germline V gene encodes CDR1 SEHNR and CDR2 FQNEAQ (reference sequence). V was pared by 1 base and J by 3 bases, with 3 bases of the junction left unmatched. The CDR3 DNA reads TGTGCCAGCAGCTTAGGGACAGGCTTCTACGAGCAGTACTTC. This translates into CASSLGTGFYEQYF.

The chain employs TRBV7-2 and TRBJ2-7; tentatively, D is TRBD2 (7 bases). Between the trimmed V and J ends, which lost 1 base and 6 bases, there was a span of 10 bases. This CDR3 has 13 residues. Germline V lookup: CDR1 SGHTA, CDR2 FQGNSA. CDR3: CASSLDGGREQYF. The CDR3 nucleotides are TGTGCCAGCAGCTTAGACGGGGGGCGCGAGCAGTACTTC.

This chain links TRBV14 with TRBJ2-3; D not certain. V was cut by 1 base and J by 7 bases, with 6 bases left in between. This CDR3 has 12 amino acids. Germline CDR1 is SGHDN and CDR2 is FVKESK. CDR3 amino acids: CASSQGRYTQYF. For the CDR3, the DNA is TGTGCCAGCAGCCAAGGTCGGTATACGCAGTATTTT.